Listed below are T cell receptor beta chains from one sample, sequenced in a study of identical twins. TCRdb re-derived calls from the 5' RACE reads in MiXCR, one entry per CDR3 protein. The sample lists about 280,000 distinct CDR3 sequences, 6.5% to 9.5% seen once, with 2.1% in the top ten. These data were likewise used in another study, on yellow fever vaccine responses in identical twins.

The sample taken for sequencing was memory (CD45RO+) T cells sorted from blood. These receptors were collected from a young woman in good health. Each CDR3 is given with its conserved first and last residue. The D gene is left open where the match is weak. Only part of the rows carry a size: once, few, many, or a class if the clone is expanded.

D gene	clone size	V gene	J gene	CDR3 DNA	CDR3 protein
NA	many	TRBV3-1	TRBJ1-6	TGTGCCAGCAGTCAGGGACGGCACAGCAATTCACCCCTCCACTTT	CASSQGRHSNSPLHF
NA	NA	TRBV29-1	TRBJ1-1	TGCAGCGTTGAGACAGCGAACACTGAAGCTTTCTTT	CSVETANTEAFF
TRBD2	NA	TRBV2	TRBJ2-5	TGTGCCAGCAGCGAAGCGGGAGGGTGGGAGACCCAGTACTTC	CASSEAGGWETQYF
NA	many	TRBV20-1	TRBJ1-1	TGCAGTGCACTAGGTGCTCAGAACACTGAAGCTTTCTTT	CSALGAQNTEAFF
TRBD2	many	TRBV24-1	TRBJ2-1	TGTGCCACCAGTCCCCATATTCTAGCGGGAGGGCCGGGGAATGAGCAGTTCTTC	CATSPHILAGGPGNEQFF
TRBD2	many	TRBV6-2/TRBV6-3	TRBJ2-1	TGTGCCAGCGCCCTAGCGGGGGTCTACAATGAGCAGTTCTTC	CASALAGVYNEQFF
TRBD1	NA	TRBV5-1	TRBJ1-5	TGCGCCAGCAGCTTGTCCGGACAGGGTGGTCAGCCCCAGCATTTT	CASSLSGQGGQPQHF
NA	NA	TRBV7-9	TRBJ1-1	TGTGCCAGCAGCTTCCTAACAGGTCTCATGAACACTGAAGCTTTCTTT	CASSFLTGLMNTEAFF
NA	NA	TRBV5-4	TRBJ2-2	TGTGCCAGCAGCTTCATGGGGCTTACCGGGGAGCTGTTTTTT	CASSFMGLTGELFF
NA	few	TRBV11-1	TRBJ2-1	TGTGCCAGCAGCCTAACATGGGGGGGGCGGGAGATACACAATGAGCAGTTCTTC	CASSLTWGGREIHNEQFF
NA	many	TRBV2	TRBJ1-5	TGTGCCAGCAACGGGGACGGAGATAGCAATCAGCCCCAGCATTTT	CASNGDGDSNQPQHF
NA	many	TRBV6-1	TRBJ1-2	TGTGCCAGCAGAGAGGGGATTGCACGGAACTATGGCTACACCTTC	CASREGIARNYGYTF
TRBD1	many	TRBV24-1	TRBJ2-5	TGTGCCACCAGTGAGCCGACAGGGGGCGAAAGCCAAGAGACCCAGTACTTC	CATSEPTGGESQETQYF
NA	many	TRBV9	TRBJ2-3	TGTGCCAGCAGCGGGCAGCCAGTAGATACGCAGTATTTT	CASSGQPVDTQYF
TRBD1	NA	TRBV5-1	TRBJ2-7	TGCGCCAGCAGCGGGGGACAGGCCGGCGAGCAGTACTTC	CASSGGQAGEQYF
NA	few	TRBV11-2	TRBJ1-3	TGTGCCAGCAGCTTAGGGACAGTCTTTGGAAACACCATATATTTT	CASSLGTVFGNTIYF
NA	NA	TRBV7-8	TRBJ2-3	TGTGCCAGCAGCCCCACAGGTCGGAGGGAGACAGATACGCAGTATTTT	CASSPTGRRETDTQYF
TRBD2	NA	TRBV2	TRBJ2-1	TGTGCCAGCAAGGGGACTAGCGGGAGAAATGAGCAGTTCTTC	CASKGTSGRNEQFF
TRBD2	many	TRBV6-4	TRBJ2-1	TGTGCCAGCAGTGCCGGGACTAGCGGGGTTGGTGAGCAGTTCTTC	CASSAGTSGVGEQFF
NA	few	TRBV3-1	TRBJ1-2	TGTGCCAGCAGCCAAGATTTGACAGATAGCTATGGCTACACCTTC	CASSQDLTDSYGYTF
NA	few	TRBV5-1	TRBJ2-1	TGCGCCAGCAGCTTGGCCCAACAGAGCTCCTACAATGAGCAGTTCTTC	CASSLAQQSSYNEQFF